Described below is a single T cell receptor beta chain sequence and its context. The sample belongs to a study of blood T cell repertoires in COVID-19. Study overall: T cells, B-cell-depleted T cells, or PBMCs supplied cDNA or gDNA.

V gave up 4 bases and J gave up 6 bases; unmatched junction bases: 9. CDR3 length: 15 residues. The germline CDR1 and CDR2 sequences are SGHDT and YYEEEE. Original data processing: It was from reference gene primer amplification that nucleated cell counts were estimated. The protocol was immunoSEQ multiplex PCR, while the TCRdb copy is restricted to in-frame clones and leaves out a portion. V and J calls and clone size follow that table, whereas D and trimming were derived from the DNA. This table has about 70,000 clones, approximately 93% appearing once. The V call is TRBV5-6, the J call TRBJ2-2; 7 bases are a match to TRBD1. This clonotype was sampled from a man aged 45-60 years with COVID-19, enrolled during active disease. Sequenced input: peripheral blood. CDR3 loop: CASSRVAGGSGELFF. The CDR3 coding sequence is TGTGCCAGCAGCCGGGTCGCAGGGGGTTCCGGGGAGCTGTTTTTT.